This T cell receptor (beta chain) was observed in a study of shared clonotypes between healthy human individuals (TCRdb year 2020). Some background on the complete study: A couple of women and a few men aged 18 to 49 years were included in the cohort. Per donor, leukapheresis produced somewhere between about 0.94 and 10 billion PBMCs. To increase sequencing depth and limit assay-specific biases, TCR repertoire library preparation and sequencing were carried out by different laboratories using diverse techniques. To estimate repertoire size and how much clonotype sharing occurs between individuals, the study deeply sequenced the blood TCR repertoires of roughly 5 healthy adults.

This clone was observed once. Its antigen is still unknown. One base away there is no much larger clone; base qualities are not given. Healthy HIV-negative adults with no recently reported acute infections or vaccinations were included as donors. All donors were Caucasian adults living in Nashville, Tennessee, USA. For unsorted samples, tens of millions of PBMCs were counted and genomic DNA was extracted with the QIAamp DNA Blood Mini kit. Blood was collected by leukapheresis, and PBMCs were isolated by Ficoll-Histopaque density gradient centrifugation and then cryopreserved in liquid nitrogen vapor phase. TCR CDR3 regions were amplified from genomic DNA by multiplex PCR using the deep immunoSEQ assay. Extracted genomic DNA from each cell subset was spread evenly across all wells of several immunoSEQ 96-well plates, with each plate serving as a replicate. For unsorted PBMC, roughly 330 ng genomic DNA, equal to about 30,000 T cell genomes, was loaded into each replicate PCR. Genomic DNA from unsorted PBMC was sequenced over ten immunoSEQ deep assay plates. Purified libraries were quantified with a Qubit 3.0 fluorometer, sized on a Bioanalyzer 2100, and re-quantified with the KAPA Library Quantification kit. Every immunoSEQ 96-well plate was sequenced on a separate single-read 150-cycle Illumina NextSeq 550 flow cell. The authors processed their data as follows. Because the immunoSEQ output held only junctional sequences and lacked quality scores, the filtering could not match the filtering applied to full-length reads. To assign V/J genes and CDR3, sequences were annotated using PyIR, a Python wrapper for IgBLAST v1.9, with IMGT germline references. Reads with weak V/J assignments (E-value above 1e-6), missing CDR3, stop codons, out-of-frame junctions, or ambiguous translated residues were removed. V3J clonotypes were defined by identical inferred V gene, J gene, and CDR3 amino acid sequence. Percentage overlap between repertoires was calculated by dividing the number of shared unique clonotypes by the size of the smaller repertoire. Repertoire richness was assessed with RTK rarefaction, the Chao1 estimator, and Recon v2.1 estimates of unobserved clonotypes. This immuneACCESS table, as held by TCRdb, lists in-frame sequences with V and J called but not all clones. Of the missing ones, under half trace to an unresolved V gene in checked studies; the others have no known cause. V and J calls and clone size come straight from that table; D and trimming were deduced from the DNA. A total of fewer than 600,000 clones appear in this sample, around 80% of them only once. The ten largest clones take up around 12% of the sample.

Findings and caveats that apply to the study as a whole: The genetic and exposure-history diversity represented was limited by the small number of donors. Pairwise subsampling led to the expectation that sequencing depth would affect the degree of clonotype sharing among donors. Only blood was sampled, and tissue TCR repertoires likely differ from those in blood.

This receptor was taken from a woman in her forties in good health. Some clones in this sample may be carry-over from other donors' samples. The material sequenced was PBMCs.

The CDR3 amino acid sequence is: CATDSPGGPQHF. The sequence in DNA is TGTGCCACTGACAGCCCCGGAGGGCCCCAGCATTTT. The chain was built from TRBV19 and TRBJ1-5, with TRBD1 tentatively as D gene (5 bases match). Reading from cysteine to phenylalanine, the CDR3 counts 12 amino acids. The retained sequence is limited to the CDR3, 36 bases, with the frame set at the first base. The junction shows trimming of 10 bases on V and 9 bases on J, plus 16 bases between the germline ends. For CDR1 and CDR2, the germline V gene (reference sequence) lists LNHDA and SQIVND.